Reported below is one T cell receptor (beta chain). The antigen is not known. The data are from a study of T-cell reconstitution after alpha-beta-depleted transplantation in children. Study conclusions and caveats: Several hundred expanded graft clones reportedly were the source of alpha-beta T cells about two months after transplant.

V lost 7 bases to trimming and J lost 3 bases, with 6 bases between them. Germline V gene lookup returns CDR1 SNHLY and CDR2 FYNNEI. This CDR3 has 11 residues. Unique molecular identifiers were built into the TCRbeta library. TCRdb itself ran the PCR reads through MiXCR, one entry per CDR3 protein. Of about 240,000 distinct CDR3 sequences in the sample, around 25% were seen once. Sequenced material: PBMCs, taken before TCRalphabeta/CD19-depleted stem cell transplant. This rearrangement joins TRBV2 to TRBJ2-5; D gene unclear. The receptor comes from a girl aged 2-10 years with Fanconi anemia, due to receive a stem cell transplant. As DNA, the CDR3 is TGTGCCAGCACCCTAGAAGAGACCCAGTACTTC. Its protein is CASTLEETQYF.